Listed here is a single T cell receptor (beta chain). In germline, CDR1 is MNHEY, CDR2 SVGAGI. V was cut by 8 bases and J by 5 bases, with 18 bases left in between. CDR3 size: 14 residues. This sample was taken from a study of blood T cell repertoires in COVID-19. Study-wide background: Whether acute or convalescent, the COVID-19 samples came from the United States, Italy and Spain. Sources were T cells, B-cell-depleted T cells, or PBMCs; the material itself was cDNA or gDNA.

As processed by the authors: Quantification of nucleated cells was approximated via reference gene primer amplification. The protocol was immunoSEQ multiplex PCR, while the TCRdb copy is restricted to in-frame clones and leaves out a portion. Clone size and V and J calls were adopted from that table, with D and trimming inferred from the DNA. The sample carries about 220,000 clones, about 85% recorded once. The chain employs TRBV6-5 and TRBJ2-5; perhaps TRBD1 as D (7 bases). The source is a man younger than 45 with active or convalescent COVID-19. The sample consisted of peripheral blood. The CDR3 nucleotides are TGTGCCAGCGGGGGCGACAGGGACTGGGAGACCCAGTACTTC. Translation gives CASGGDRDWETQYF.